These 28 T cell receptor beta chains were all obtained from the same sample, sequenced in a study of T cell repertoires in cytomegalovirus infection. Antigen specificity for these receptors is unknown. TCRdb recomputed calls from the reads with MiXCR, one row per CDR3 protein. The sample consists of fewer than 950,000 distinct CDR3 sequences, approximately 32% of them appearing once. This specimen consisted of cultured CD8+ T cells from PBMCs, obtained from culture after CMV antigen stimulation. The receptor set was obtained from a human donor in good health (CMV status not recorded). Some clones in this sample may be carry-over from other donors' samples.

The chain couples TRBV19 to TRBJ2-1; D is ambiguous. The CDR3 contains 13 residues. V shed 3 bases and J shed 6 bases, with 9 bases lying between them. CDR1 is LNHDA and CDR2 is SQIVND in the germline V gene (reference sequence). In nucleotides, the CDR3 is TGTGCCAGTAGTATCATTTTCCCCAATGAGCAGTTCTTC. Amino acids: CASSIIFPNEQFF.

The V and J genes are TRBV5-4 and TRBJ2-7, with TRBD1 as a possible D gene (5 bases). Trimming removed 3 bases from V and 2 bases from J, with 9 bases in between. CDR1 is SGHNT, CDR2 YYREEE, per germline (reference sequence). This CDR3 comprises 13 residues. CDR3 bases: TGTGCCAGCAGCTACCAGGGCACCTACGAGCAGTACGTC. Encoded protein: CASSYQGTYEQYV.

V and J are TRBV5-6 and TRBJ2-7, with D perhaps matching TRBD2 (6 bases). Deletions cut 3 bases from V and 5 bases from J, with 12 bases between. Germline values: CDR1 SGHDT, CDR2 YYEEEE. The CDR3 length is 13 residues. The CDR3 DNA reads as TGTGCCAGCAGCTCCCGACGGAGGGACGAGCAGTACTTC. Its protein is CASSSRRRDEQYF.

This clonotype was picked up many times. J is TRBJ2-6 and V is TRBV7-2; 7 bases line up with TRBD1. The germline V gene encodes CDR1 SGHTA and CDR2 FQGNSA. Losses at the gene ends were 5 bases for V and 10 bases for J; bases not matched to a gene: 17. The CDR3 has 17 amino acids. CDR3 amino acids: CASSQSQNIYRGNVLTF. The CDR3 DNA follows: TGTGCCAGCAGCCAATCGCAAAACATTTACAGGGGTAACGTCCTGACTTTC.

The rearrangement links TRBV6-2 or TRBV6-3 to TRBJ1-6, with 8 positions matching TRBD1. The V segment lost 9 bases and the J segment 5 bases; nucleotides outside the gene matches: 6. Germline V lookup: CDR1 MNHEY, CDR2 SVGEGT. This CDR3 has 14 residues. The CDR3 here is CARGVDRDNSPLHF. The CDR3 DNA sequence: TGTGCCAGAGGAGTGGACAGGGATAATTCACCCCTCCACTTT.

This chain links TRBV20-1 with TRBJ2-2; 8 bases are a match to TRBD1. There are 14 residues in the CDR3. With V trimmed by 5 bases and J by 1 base, 3 bases remained unmatched. The germline gives CDR1 DFQATT, CDR2 SNEGSKA (reference sequence). CDR3 coding DNA: TGCAGTGCTCTGACAGGGGAGAACACCGGGGAGCTGTTTTTT. It is translated as CSALTGENTGELFF.

This clonotype was picked up a small number of times. V and J are TRBV6-1 and TRBJ2-5, with D uncertain. The CDR3 has 12 amino acids. V was shortened by 8 bases and J by 7 bases, with 14 bases between the two germline ends. Germline CDR1 MNHNS, CDR2 SASEGT. The CDR3 DNA follows: TGTGCCAGCGGCACCGTTCCGGGGACCCAGTACTTC. Amino acid sequence: CASGTVPGTQYF.

This clonotype showed up just a few times. The chain combines TRBV9 with TRBJ1-6, with D possibly matching TRBD1 (6 bases). V was clipped by 3 bases and J by 6 bases, with 10 bases between them. The length of the CDR3 is 14 residues. The germline gives CDR1 SGDLS, CDR2 YYNGEE. CDR3 loop: CASSEGGGNSPLHF. In DNA form, the CDR3 reads TGTGCCAGCAGCGAGGGAGGGGGTAATTCACCCCTCCACTTT.

This clonotype was observed a handful of times. This sequence joins TRBV12-3 or TRBV12-4 and TRBJ2-1; tentative D call: TRBD1 (7 bases). V shed 5 bases and J shed 10 bases, with 15 bases lying between them. The CDR3 is 13 residues long. Here the CDR3 DNA reads TGTGCCAGCAGTCCCAGGGGGGTGGAAGAGCAGTTCTTC. This encodes CASSPRGVEEQFF.

This clonotype showed up many times. This chain links TRBV7-9 with TRBJ2-5; 9 bases map to TRBD2. This CDR3 comprises 16 residues. Germline V gene data show CDR1 as SEHNR and CDR2 as FQNEAQ (reference sequence). J was trimmed by 5 bases and V by 5 bases; bases with no gene match: 12. CDR3 sequence reads: CASSPIQGLAMETQYF. In DNA form, the CDR3 reads TGTGCCAGCAGCCCTATCCAGGGACTAGCTATGGAGACCCAGTACTTC.

The sample holds a few counts of this clonotype. The genes are TRBV7-9 and TRBJ2-1; 8 nucleotides agree with TRBD1. Trimming at V came to 3 bases and at J to 0 bases, leaving 4 bases not matched to a gene. Per germline, CDR1 SEHNR and CDR2 FQNEAQ (reference sequence). The CDR3 loop spans 16 amino acids. CDR3 coding DNA: TGTGCCAGCAGCTTCAGGACAGGGAGCTCCTACAATGAGCAGTTCTTC. It specifies CASSFRTGSSYNEQFF.

This clonotype was recorded a few times. The chain employs TRBV27 and TRBJ1-6, with D unresolved. The CDR3 is made up of 17 amino acids. V lost 0 bases, J lost 0 bases, and 9 bases lay in between. From germline, CDR1 is MNHEY and CDR2 SMNVEV (reference sequence). The CDR3 region is CASSLSASPSYNSPLHF. CDR3 nucleotide sequence: TGTGCCAGCAGTTTATCGGCCTCCCCCTCCTATAATTCACCCCTCCACTTT.

This clonotype came up a few times. The chain combines TRBV19 with TRBJ1-2; D ambiguous. Trimming cost V 7 bases and J 7 bases, with 7 bases left between them. The CDR3 has 10 residues. Germline values: CDR1 LNHDA, CDR2 SQIVND (reference sequence). This CDR3 is CASNGLGYTF. In DNA, the CDR3 is TGTGCCAGTAATGGGCTTGGCTACACCTTC. The full variable domain, rest sourced from reference TRBV19 and TRBJ1-2, is DGGITQSPKYLFRKEGQNVTLSCEQNLNHDAMYWYRQDPGQGLRLIYYSQIVNDFQKGDIAEGYSVSREKKESFPLTVTSAQKNPTAFYLCASNGLGYTFGSGTRLTVV.

The chain combines TRBV6-1 with TRBJ2-7; D unclear. The germline gives CDR1 MNHNS, CDR2 SASEGT. The germline V and J ends were trimmed by 4 bases and 2 bases, with 9 bases remaining between them. The CDR3 has 13 residues. The CDR3 spells CASSGVPAYEQYF. DNA for the CDR3: TGTGCCAGCAGTGGCGTCCCCGCCTACGAGCAGTACTTC.

This clonotype has just one count. This rearrangement joins TRBV29-1 to TRBJ2-2, with D unresolved. The germline V and J ends were trimmed by 6 bases and 7 bases, with 12 bases remaining between them. The germline CDR1 and CDR2 sequences are SQVTM and ANQGSEA. The CDR3 runs 12 residues. Written as DNA, the CDR3 is TGCAGCGTCCCCGGACGCCTCGGGGAGCTGTTTTTT. Translated, it gives CSVPGRLGELFF.

The CDR3 nucleotides read TGTGCCAGCAGTCCTCGTAGGGACAGGGTCCCAAGTGTGGGCGGCTACACCTTC. It translates to CASSPRRDRVPSVGGYTF. The genes are TRBV6-1 and TRBJ1-2; 9 nucleotides match TRBD1. Germline CDR1 reads MNHNS; CDR2 reads SASEGT. V lost 5 bases and J lost 8; bases outside the gene matches: 21. The CDR3 is 18 residues long.

In its sample, this clonotype was seen a few times. The chain links TRBV12-3 or TRBV12-4 to TRBJ1-3, with no clear D. There are 19 residues in the CDR3. V was cut by 3 bases and J by 2 bases, with 23 bases left in between. The CDR3 DNA reads as TGTGCCAGCAGTTTCGAAACACCCGATGGAGTGAAACCTGGAAACACCATATATTTT. Its translation is CASSFETPDGVKPGNTIYF.

The chain employs TRBV7-2 and TRBJ2-7; D is tentatively TRBD1 or TRBD2 (5 bases each). The CDR3 length is 13 residues. Germline V CDR1 and CDR2: SGHTA, FQGNSA. The V end lost 6 bases, the J end lost 4 bases, and 13 bases lay between the germline ends. The CDR3 is CASSGTFLYEQYV. Here the CDR3 DNA reads TGTGCCAGCAGTGGGACCTTTCTTTACGAGCAGTACGTC.

The gene calls are TRBV5-1 and TRBJ2-7; 9 positions match TRBD1. V lost 2 bases to trimming and J lost 3 bases; unmatched junction nucleotides: 6. The CDR3 is 15 amino acids. Germline lookup yields CDR1 SGHRS and CDR2 YFSETQ. CDR3 amino acids: CASSFLGTGIYEQYF. CDR3 bases: TGCGCCAGCAGCTTCTTGGGGACAGGGATCTACGAGCAGTACTTC. The full variable domain, in which reference TRBV5-1 and TRBJ2-7 provide the parts outside the CDR3, is KAGVTQTPRYLIKTRGQQVTLSCSPISGHRSVSWYQQTPGQGLQFLFEYFSETQRNKGNFPGRFSGRQFSNSRSEMNVSTLELGDSALYLCASSFLGTGIYEQYFGPGTRLTVT.

This clonotype came up many times. This chain connects TRBV7-6 to TRBJ2-3, with 7 nucleotides matching TRBD1. V shed 4 bases and J 0 bases; nucleotides not matched to a gene: 19. Germline V gene lookup returns CDR1 SGHVS and CDR2 FNYEAQ. The CDR3 contains 20 residues. CDR3 sequence (DNA): TGTGCCAGCAGCTCACCCGGGACAGCTAGGGTGAGTCGAAGCACAGATACGCAGTATTTT. Translated, it gives CASSSPGTARVSRSTDTQYF.

The chain is built from TRBV6-5 and TRBJ2-1, with D possibly matching TRBD1 (6 bases). V gave up 2 bases and J gave up 1 base, with 9 bases separating them. The germline V gene encodes CDR1 MNHEY and CDR2 SVGAGI. The CDR3 contains 15 residues. The CDR3 DNA reads TGTGCCAGCAGTTACGAGGGGGTGTCCTACAATGAGCAGTTCTTC. This gives the protein CASSYEGVSYNEQFF.

This clonotype turned up a few times. The CDR3 bases are TGTGCCAGCAGTCCCGACATCGTGGCAACTAATGAAAAACTGTTTTTT. Translated: CASSPDIVATNEKLFF. The chain couples TRBV7-9 to TRBJ1-4; D uncertain. With 6 bases removed from V and 0 bases from J, the gap between germline ends came to 14 bases. Germline V gene lookup returns CDR1 SEHNR and CDR2 FQNEAQ (reference sequence). The CDR3 totals 16 residues.

In its sample, this clonotype was seen many times. The chain has TRBV7-9 and TRBJ1-2; 8 nucleotides match TRBD1. The V gene end was trimmed by 1 base and the J gene end by 4 bases; junction bases not matched to a gene: 11. The CDR3 runs 17 residues. Germline CDR1 SEHNR, CDR2 FQNEAQ (reference sequence). CDR3 protein: CASSLGAGGERRYGYTF. CDR3 sequence (DNA): TGTGCCAGCAGCTTAGGGGCAGGGGGCGAACGTCGCTATGGCTACACCTTC. The entire variable domain, with the rest obtained from reference TRBV7-9 and TRBJ1-2, is as follows: DTGVSQNPRHKITKRGQNVTFRCDPISEHNRLYWYRQTLGQGPEFLTYFQNEAQLEKSRLLSDRFSAERPKGSFSTLEIQRTEQGDSAMYLCASSLGAGGERRYGYTFGSGTRLTVV.

This rearrangement joins TRBV7-9 to TRBJ1-1; 9 positions agree with TRBD1. This CDR3 has 14 residues. Germline assignment: CDR1 SEHNR and CDR2 FQNEAQ (reference sequence). V lost 8 bases to trimming and J lost 10 bases; unmatched junction nucleotides: 14. The chain's CDR3 is CASGSGQGNSGAFF. The CDR3 DNA is TGTGCCAGCGGATCGGGACAGGGCAATTCGGGAGCTTTCTTT.

This clonotype showed up just a few times. The gene calls are TRBV9 and TRBJ2-1, with no clear D. This CDR3 contains 13 residues. Trimming stripped 3 bases from V and 3 bases from J, with 7 bases between. The germline CDR1 and CDR2 sequences are SGDLS and YYNGEE. Here the CDR3 DNA reads TGTGCCAGCAGCGAAGAGAGCTACAATGAGCAGTTCTTC. This codes for CASSEESYNEQFF.

This chain links TRBV2 with TRBJ1-5; tentatively, D is TRBD1 (5 bases). V shed 3 bases and J shed 0 bases, with 9 bases lying between them. The CDR3 has 15 residues. CDR1 is SNHLY and CDR2 is FYNNEI in the germline V gene. The CDR3 region is CASSDWGNSNQPQHF. The DNA of the CDR3 is TGTGCCAGCAGTGATTGGGGGAATAGCAATCAGCCCCAGCATTTT.

The chain uses TRBV5-1 and TRBJ1-1; D might be TRBD1 (5 bases). V shed 0 bases and J shed 3 bases, with 18 bases lying between them. The germline V gene encodes CDR1 SGHRS and CDR2 YFSETQ. The CDR3 is made up of 17 amino acids. CDR3 nucleotide sequence: TGCGCCAGCAGCTTGGGAGTGAGAGGGGCTGAGGACACTGAAGCTTTCTTT. Residues: CASSLGVRGAEDTEAFF.

V is TRBV24-1 and J is TRBJ2-2; unclear D gene. CDR1 and CDR2 from the germline V gene are KGHDR and SFDVKD. V shed 5 bases and J shed 4 bases, with 10 bases lying between them. CDR3 length: 14 residues. The CDR3 region is CATSVAKFTGELFF. The CDR3 DNA sequence: TGTGCCACCAGTGTTGCGAAATTCACCGGGGAGCTGTTTTTT.